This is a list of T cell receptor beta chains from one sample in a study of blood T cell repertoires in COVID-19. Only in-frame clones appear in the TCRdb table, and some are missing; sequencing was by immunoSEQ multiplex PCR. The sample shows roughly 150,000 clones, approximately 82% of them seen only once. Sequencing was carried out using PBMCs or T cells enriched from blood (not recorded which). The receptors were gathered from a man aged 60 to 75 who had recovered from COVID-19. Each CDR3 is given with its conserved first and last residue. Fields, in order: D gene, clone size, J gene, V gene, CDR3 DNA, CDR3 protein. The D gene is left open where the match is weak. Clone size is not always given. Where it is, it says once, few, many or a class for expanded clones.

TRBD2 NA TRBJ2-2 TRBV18 TGTGCCAGCTCACCCGGGACTAGCGGTTACACCGGGGAGCTGTTTTTT CASSPGTSGYTGELFF
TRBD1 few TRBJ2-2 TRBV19 TGTGCCAGTAGTGGGTGGCGACAGGGTTTTAAGTCCGGGGAGCTGTTTTTT CASSGWRQGFKSGELFF
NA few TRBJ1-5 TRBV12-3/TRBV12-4 TGTGCCAGCAGAATAGAGGGCAATCAGCCCCAGCATTTT CASRIEGNQPQHF
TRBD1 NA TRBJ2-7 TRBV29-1 TGCAGCGTTGGACAGGGGGCAGACGAGCAGTACTTC CSVGQGADEQYF
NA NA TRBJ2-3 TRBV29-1 TGCAGCGCCACCCTATCCGGGGGAAGAGATACGCAGTATTTT CSATLSGGRDTQYF
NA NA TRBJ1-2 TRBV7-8 TGTGCCAGCAGCTTAGCAGCCAGGGTGGATGGCTACACCTTC CASSLAARVDGYTF
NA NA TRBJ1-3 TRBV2 TGTGCCAGCAGTGAAGGTGTACAGCTTTCTGGAAACACCATATATTTT CASSEGVQLSGNTIYF
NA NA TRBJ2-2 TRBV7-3 TGTGCCAGCAGCCACTGGCAGGGCGACGGGGAGCTGTTTTTT CASSHWQGDGELFF
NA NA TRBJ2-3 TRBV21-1 TGTGCCAGCAGCAAAAGGACTAGCGGGGGTTCTGGAGATACGCAGTATTTT CASSKRTSGGSGDTQYF
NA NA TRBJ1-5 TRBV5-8 TGTGCCAGCAGCTTGGCAGTAGGGAGGGACGGGGTAATTGGCAATCAGCCCCAGCATTTT CASSLAVGRDGVIGNQPQHF
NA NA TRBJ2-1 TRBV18 TGTGCCAGCTCACTGGGACAATCCCCGTCCGATGAGCAGTTCTTC CASSLGQSPSDEQFF
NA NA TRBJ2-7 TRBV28 TGTGCCAGCAGCACAGGGATTAGCGAGCAGTACTTC CASSTGISEQYF
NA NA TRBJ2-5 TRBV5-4 TGTGCCAGCAGCTCGAAGCGGCGAGAAGAGACCCAGTACTTC CASSSKRREETQYF
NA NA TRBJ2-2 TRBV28 TGTGCCAGCAGATCTCCGGCAGGGTCCCGAGCCGGGGAGCTGTTTTTT CASRSPAGSRAGELFF
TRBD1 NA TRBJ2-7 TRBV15 TGTGCCACCAGCTCCCGCGGACAGGGGGCGGTGTACGAGCAGTACTTC CATSSRGQGAVYEQYF
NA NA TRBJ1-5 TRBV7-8 TGTGCCAGCAGCTTAAGTAGTAGCAATCAGCCCCAGCATTTT CASSLSSSNQPQHF